The next 27 T cell receptor beta chains were all read from a single sample in a study of blood T cell repertoires in COVID-19. Sequencing used immunoSEQ multiplex PCR; TCRdb keeps in-frame clones, though not all of them. The table has 60,000 to 85,000 clones, 90% seen once. The source material was peripheral blood. Receptors originate from a man in his forties or fifties with acute or convalescent COVID-19.

The rearrangement joins TRBV19 to TRBJ1-5; 9 bases fit TRBD1. V dropped 7 bases and J dropped 3; count of bases not matched to a gene: 7. Per germline, CDR1 LNHDA and CDR2 SQIVND (reference sequence). The CDR3 length is 15 residues. The CDR3 spells CASNPGTGYNQPQHF. CDR3 in DNA: TGTGCCAGTAACCCCGGGACAGGGTACAATCAGCCCCAGCATTTT. The whole variable domain, filled in from reference TRBV19 and TRBJ1-5, reads DGGITQSPKYLFRKEGQNVTLSCEQNLNHDAMYWYRQDPGQGLRLIYYSQIVNDFQKGDIAEGYSVSREKKESFPLTVTSAQKNPTAFYLCASNPGTGYNQPQHFGDGTRLSIL.

V is TRBV5-5 and J is TRBJ1-5; D gene ambiguous. Germline V gives CDR1 SGHKS, CDR2 YYEKEE (reference sequence). The CDR3 extends over 14 amino acids. V was trimmed by 1 base and J by 6 bases, leaving 11 bases between them. The CDR3 is CASSLSRVGQPQHF. The CDR3 DNA reads as TGTGCCAGCAGCTTGTCGAGGGTCGGTCAGCCCCAGCATTTT.

The V gene is TRBV30, the J gene TRBJ1-4, with D perhaps TRBD1 (6 bases). CDR3 length: 13 amino acids. Germline V gives CDR1 GTSNPN, CDR2 SVGIG (reference sequence). Trimming removed 7 bases from V and 8 bases from J, with 17 bases in between. The CDR3 coding sequence is TGTGCCTCCCCGACAGGCTCGGGGGAAAAACTGTTTTTT. It specifies CASPTGSGEKLFF.

For this clone: Because the CDR3's place on the DNA is in doubt, the DNA is left out and the CDR3 is given as listed by TCRdb. This chain links TRBV3-1 (or the pseudogene TRBV3-2) with TRBJ2-2; the D call in the table, TRBD2, was not verified against the DNA. The CDR3 adds up to 17 amino acids, both ends counted. The germline V gene has CDR1 LGHDT and CDR2 YNNKEL (reference sequence). CDR3 sequence: CASSQAGQRITPGSCFF.

The genes are TRBV19 and TRBJ1-6; D is unresolved. CDR1 is LNHDA and CDR2 is SQIVND in the germline V gene (reference sequence). This CDR3 has 17 amino acids. V lost 3 bases, J lost 0 bases, and 12 bases lay in between. CDR3 DNA: TGTGCCAGTAGTATCGGAGGACGGAGCTCCTATAATTCACCCCTCCACTTT. Encoded protein: CASSIGGRSSYNSPLHF. Drawing the rest from reference TRBV19 and TRBJ1-6, the complete variable domain is DGGITQSPKYLFRKEGQNVTLSCEQNLNHDAMYWYRQDPGQGLRLIYYSQIVNDFQKGDIAEGYSVSREKKESFPLTVTSAQKNPTAFYLCASSIGGRSSYNSPLHFGNGTRLTVT.

This rearrangement joins TRBV19 to TRBJ1-5; 10 nucleotides agree with TRBD1. The ends lost 4 bases at V and 7 bases at J; junction bases unmatched: 4. The germline gives CDR1 LNHDA, CDR2 SQIVND (reference sequence). The CDR3 runs 14 residues. In nucleotides, the CDR3 is TGTGCCAGTAGTACCGGACAGGGGGGACAGCCCCAGCATTTT. Its translation is CASSTGQGGQPQHF.

This sequence joins TRBV4-1 and TRBJ1-6; possible D gene TRBD1, 6 bases. Germline CDR1 MGHRA, CDR2 YSYEKL. The CDR3 has 14 amino acids. Trimming stripped 5 bases from V and 9 bases from J, with 14 bases between. The CDR3 is CASSNTGRGSPLHF. CDR3 bases: TGCGCCAGCAGCAATACAGGGCGAGGTTCACCCCTCCACTTT.

The chain recombines TRBV19 with TRBJ1-2, with 8 positions matching TRBD1. The junction had 20 bases not matched to a gene; V was cut back by 7 bases and J by 4 bases. Germline V gene data show CDR1 as LNHDA and CDR2 as SQIVND (reference sequence). The CDR3 totals 18 residues. The CDR3: CASIGSHSSEDRGYGYTF. CDR3 DNA: TGTGCCAGTATTGGCAGTCACAGTTCGGAAGACAGGGGCTATGGCTACACCTTC.

The genes are TRBV19 and TRBJ1-5; 9 bases line up with TRBD1. J lost 5 bases, V lost 10 bases, and 6 bases had no gene match. In germline, CDR1 is LNHDA, CDR2 SQIVND (reference sequence). The CDR3 loop spans 13 amino acids. The CDR3 reads CAIGDRDDQPQHF. Written as DNA, the CDR3 is TGTGCCATAGGGGACAGGGATGATCAGCCCCAGCATTTT.

The chain employs TRBV7-8 and TRBJ1-1; D is unresolved. The CDR3 spans 14 residues. V lost 1 base and J 1 base, leaving 7 bases between the germline ends. Germline V lookup: CDR1 SGHVS, CDR2 FQNEAQ. The CDR3 is CASSLGAGNTEAFF. CDR3 DNA: TGTGCCAGCAGCTTAGGGGCGGGGAACACTGAAGCTTTCTTT. Complete variable domain (other parts from reference TRBV7-8 and TRBJ1-1): GAGVSQSPRYKVAKRGQDVALRCDPISGHVSLFWYQQALGQGPEFLTYFQNEAQLDKSGLPSDRFFAERPEGSVSTLKIQRTQQEDSAVYLCASSLGAGNTEAFFGQGTRLTVV.

V gene TRBV15 combines with J gene TRBJ1-6; D possibly corresponds to TRBD1 (5 bases). This CDR3 region has 13 residues. The germline V gene has CDR1 LNHNV and CDR2 YYDKDF (reference sequence). Trimming took 6 bases from V and 9 from J, leaving 12 bases between them. The CDR3 nucleotides are TGTGCCACCAGGGAGCAGGGAGGTTCACCCCTCCACTTT. It specifies CATREQGGSPLHF. The full variable domain, in which reference TRBV15 and TRBJ1-6 provide the parts outside the CDR3, is DAMVIQNPRYQVTQFGKPVTLSCSQTLNHNVMYWYQQKSSQAPKLLFHYYDKDFNNEADTPDNFQSRRPNTSFCFLDIRSPGLGDTAMYLCATREQGGSPLHFGNGTRLTVT.

This clone was observed a few times. This chain links TRBV7-2 with TRBJ2-3; TRBD2 aligns across 9 bases. V shed 4 bases and J 4 bases; nucleotides not matched to a gene: 12. Germline lookup yields CDR1 SGHTA and CDR2 FQGNSA. The CDR3 is made up of 17 amino acids. CDR3 amino acids: CASSSFFSGRLADTQYF. The CDR3 nucleotides are TGTGCCAGCAGCTCGTTTTTTAGCGGGAGATTAGCAGATACGCAGTATTTT.

The chain has TRBV28 and TRBJ2-3; 7 bases align to TRBD1. In germline, CDR1 is MDHEN, CDR2 SYDVKM. With V trimmed by 5 bases and J by 4 bases, 3 bases remained unmatched. The CDR3 spans 13 residues. CDR3 nucleotides: TGTGCCAGCAGTCCCACAGGGGCAGATACGCAGTATTTT. Its protein product is CASSPTGADTQYF.

The V gene is TRBV7-6, the J gene TRBJ2-6, with 7 bases matching TRBD1. The CDR3 runs 19 residues. Per the germline V gene, CDR1 is SGHVS and CDR2 is FNYEAQ. V trimming: 5 bases; J trimming: 0 bases; junction bases outside the gene matches: 13. CDR3 in DNA: TGTGCCAGCAGCCTTAACGGAAGACAGGGTAACTCTGGGGCCAACGTCCTGACTTTC. Translation: CASSLNGRQGNSGANVLTF.

This chain links TRBV7-2 with TRBJ2-7; 10 bases line up with TRBD1. Germline CDR1 reads SGHTA; CDR2 reads FQGNSA. The trim removed 5 bases at V and 3 bases at J, leaving 7 bases unmatched. The CDR3 extends over 15 amino acids. For the CDR3, the DNA is TGTGCCAGCAGCATCACGGGACAGGGGTTCTACGAGCAGTACTTC. Its translation: CASSITGQGFYEQYF.

The chain employs TRBV4-1 and TRBJ2-1; TRBD1 aligns across 8 bases. J was trimmed by 5 bases and V by 0 bases; bases with no gene match: 3. The length of the CDR3 is 15 residues. Germline CDR1 is MGHRA and CDR2 is YSYEKL. CDR3 coding DNA: TGCGCCAGCAGCCAAGAACAGGGGGTTCACAATGAGCAGTTCTTC. Its translation is CASSQEQGVHNEQFF.

The rearrangement joins TRBV3-1 (or the pseudogene TRBV3-2) to TRBJ2-6; D gene unclear. The germline CDR1 and CDR2 sequences are LGHDT and YNNKEL (reference sequence). V was cut by 7 bases and J by 1 base, with 5 bases left in between. There are 13 residues in the CDR3. DNA of the CDR3: TGTGCCAGCACCACATCTGGGGCCAACGTCCTGACTTTC. Translation: CASTTSGANVLTF.

The chain joins TRBV4-2 to TRBJ2-2; TRBD1 matches at 9 bases. This CDR3 is 16 amino acids long. CDR1 is LGHNA and CDR2 is YNFKEQ in the germline V gene. V shed 1 base and J 5 bases; nucleotides not matched to a gene: 5. CDR3 amino acids: CASSQGTGTGTGELFF. CDR3 nucleotides: TGTGCCAGCAGCCAAGGGACCGGGACAGGGACCGGGGAGCTGTTTTTT.

The rearrangement joins TRBV5-4 to TRBJ2-1, with D perhaps matching TRBD1 (6 bases). The CDR3 is made up of 13 amino acids. The V end lost 3 bases, the J end lost 15 bases, and 19 bases lay between the germline ends. CDR1 is SGHNT and CDR2 is YYREEE in the germline V gene (reference sequence). The CDR3 sequence is CASSSDPGQILFF. The CDR3 bases are TGTGCCAGCAGCTCTGACCCCGGACAGATTTTGTTCTTC.

The chain couples TRBV28 to TRBJ1-5; possibly TRBD1 for D (5 bases). The germline gives CDR1 MDHEN, CDR2 SYDVKM. The V end was cut by 5 bases, the J end by 11 bases, with 10 bases between. The CDR3 is made up of 11 amino acids. CDR3 bases: TGTGCCAGCAGTCGGGACTCCGCCCAGCATTTT. This codes for CASSRDSAQHF.

This chain joins TRBV9 and TRBJ1-6; D is undetermined. Germline V lookup: CDR1 SGDLS, CDR2 YYNGEE. This CDR3 has 15 amino acids. V lost 4 bases to trimming and J lost 0 bases, with 8 bases between them. In DNA form, the CDR3 reads TGTGCCAGCAGCACTAGTAGCTCCTATAATTCACCCCTCCACTTT. Its translation is CASSTSSSYNSPLHF.

The V and J genes are TRBV14 and TRBJ2-1; TRBD2 agrees at 16 bases. The J segment lost 2 bases and the V segment lost 4 bases, leaving 5 bases of the junction unmatched. This CDR3 comprises 18 residues. Per the germline V gene, CDR1 is SGHDN and CDR2 is FVKESK. The CDR3 nucleotides read TGTGCCAGCAGCCCTCCCGGGACTAGCGGGAGGGCCTACAATGAGCAGTTCTTC. Protein product: CASSPPGTSGRAYNEQFF.

The J gene is TRBJ2-2, the V gene TRBV7-7; 11 positions agree with TRBD2. Germline trimming cut 5 bases from V and 4 bases from J; bases unmatched to any gene: 12. This CDR3 has 18 amino acids. Germline CDR1 is SSHAT and CDR2 is FNYEAQ (reference sequence). The CDR3 DNA is TGTGCCAGCAGCCGCACGGTACTAGCGGGAGCGGGCACCGGGGAGCTGTTTTTT. It codes for CASSRTVLAGAGTGELFF.

The chain has TRBV19 and TRBJ1-1; a weak D match, TRBD1 (6 bases). The V end was cut by 4 bases, the J end by 4 bases, with 13 bases between. The CDR3 extends over 14 amino acids. Germline V lookup: CDR1 LNHDA, CDR2 SQIVND (reference sequence). In nucleotides, the CDR3 is TGTGCCAGTAGTACGGGGGGCGGGAGCACTGAAGCTTTCTTT. Amino acid sequence: CASSTGGGSTEAFF.

The chain carries TRBV7-2 and TRBJ2-3, with D possibly TRBD2 on 6 matching bases. The CDR3 covers 15 residues. Trimming stripped 3 bases from V and 0 bases from J, with 10 bases between. Germline values: CDR1 SGHTA, CDR2 FQGNSA. The CDR3 DNA reads as TGTGCCAGCAGCTTTAGGGGAGGTAGCACAGATACGCAGTATTTT. Protein sequence: CASSFRGGSTDTQYF.

The genes are TRBV28 and TRBJ2-7, with 11 nucleotides matching TRBD1. Germline V lookup: CDR1 MDHEN, CDR2 SYDVKM. J gave up 6 bases and V 5 bases, and 9 bases lay outside the gene matches. The length of the CDR3 is 15 residues. The CDR3 loop is CASSTPGQGVGEQYV. CDR3 bases: TGTGCCAGCAGTACACCGGGACAGGGGGTGGGCGAGCAGTACGTC.

The chain links TRBV27 to TRBJ2-5; a possible D gene is TRBD2 (6 bases). CDR1 is MNHEY, CDR2 SMNVEV, per germline (reference sequence). The V end lost 1 base, the J end lost 5 bases, and 17 bases lay between the germline ends. This CDR3 is 16 amino acids long. The CDR3 sequence: CASSLFVGGVRETQYF. In nucleotides, the CDR3 is TGTGCCAGCAGTTTATTTGTGGGAGGTGTTCGGGAGACCCAGTACTTC.